This TCR beta chain was sequenced in a study of cytomegalovirus exposure and HLA in healthy donors. General study points: CMV serostatus was the sole immune exposure information available.

This clone is a singleton in its sample. Its antigen is currently unknown. Use of 60 Vbeta and 13 Jbeta primers characterized the PCR. The method was immunoSEQ multiplex PCR; TCRdb's version includes in-frame clones alone and lacks a portion of them. The sample comprises 150,000 or so clones, 84% of which are singletons, and about 1% rests with the top ten. This CDR3 is built from 11 residues. The germline V and J ends were trimmed by 3 bases and 13 bases, with 10 bases remaining between them. Germline V gives CDR1 DFQATT, CDR2 SNEGSKA (reference sequence). Sequenced sample: PBMCs. The chain is built from TRBV20-1 and TRBJ1-6; D is uncertain. The receptor was isolated from a man under 40 in good health and CMV-seronegative. Written as DNA, the CDR3 is TGCAGTGCTAGGAGAGCCTTTCCCCTCCACTTT. Amino acid sequence: CSARRAFPLHF.